These 29 T cell receptor beta chains came from one sample sequenced in a study of identical twins. TCRdb recomputed calls from the 5' RACE reads with MiXCR, one row per CDR3 protein. The sample consists of about 240,000 distinct CDR3 sequences, about 11% of them appearing once. Source material: memory T cells sorted from blood. The receptor set was obtained from a man between 45 and 60 years old in good health.

There are a few counts of this clonotype. The J gene is TRBJ1-5, the V gene TRBV12-3 or TRBV12-4; D call uncertain. V was shortened by 3 bases and J by 1 base, with 10 bases between the two germline ends. This CDR3 has 15 residues. CDR3 loop: CASSLSGFSNQPQHF. CDR3 nucleotides: TGTGCCAGCAGTTTGTCCGGGTTCAGCAATCAGCCCCAGCATTTT.

This clonotype was counted between two and nine times. The chain links TRBV5-1 to TRBJ2-7; 8 bases map to TRBD2. CDR3 length: 13 residues. Germline-derived CDR1 and CDR2 are SGHRS and YFSETQ. J lost 7 bases, V lost 4 bases, and 7 bases had no gene match. The CDR3 sequence is CASSPGGAGEQYF. Here the CDR3 DNA reads TGCGCCAGCAGCCCCGGGGGGGCTGGAGAGCAGTACTTC.

V gene TRBV4-3 combines with J gene TRBJ2-7; maybe TRBD2 (6 bases). The V gene lost 1 base and the J gene lost 4 bases, with 23 bases spanning the gap. Looked up from germline, CDR1 is LGHNA and CDR2 is YSLEER. The CDR3 is 18 amino acids. CDR3 sequence reads: CASSQVLSREPRRYEQYF. The DNA of the CDR3 is TGCGCCAGCAGCCAAGTCCTTAGCCGGGAGCCACGTAGGTACGAGCAGTACTTC.

At least ten counts were recorded for this clonotype. The V and J genes are TRBV4-3 and TRBJ2-7; D is ambiguous. Trimming left V 0 bases short and J 3 bases short, with 9 bases between. CDR3 length: 14 amino acids. The V gene's germline CDR1 is LGHNA and CDR2 YSLEER. The DNA of the CDR3 is TGCGCCAGCAGCCAAGATCTGGGGAACTACGAGCAGTACTTC. Amino acids: CASSQDLGNYEQYF.

The chain couples TRBV20-1 to TRBJ2-3; D is possibly TRBD1 (5 bases). Trimming left V 6 bases short and J 0 bases short, with 13 bases between. The CDR3 totals 14 residues. Germline V gives CDR1 DFQATT, CDR2 SNEGSKA (reference sequence). CDR3 in amino acids: CSADVGRSTDTQYF. The CDR3 DNA follows: TGCAGTGCGGATGTGGGGCGGAGCACAGATACGCAGTATTTT.

This clonotype was counted only a few times. The V and J genes are TRBV28 and TRBJ1-2, with D possibly being TRBD1 (6 bases). Germline V gives CDR1 MDHEN, CDR2 SYDVKM. The CDR3 spans 11 residues. Trimming pared 10 bases from V and 8 bases from J, leaving 14 bases between. CDR3 sequence reads: CATRTVVGYTF. CDR3 coding DNA: TGTGCCACCAGGACAGTGGTAGGCTACACCTTC.

The table lists this clonotype with many counts. The V gene is TRBV6-2 or TRBV6-3, the J gene TRBJ1-1, with D possibly matching TRBD1 (5 bases). CDR3 length: 15 residues. The germline gives CDR1 MNHEY, CDR2 SVGEGT. V gave up 2 bases and J gave up 4 bases, with 14 bases separating them. The CDR3 sequence: CASSYGPGRGTEAFF. The DNA for the CDR3 is TGTGCCAGCAGTTACGGCCCAGGGAGAGGCACTGAAGCTTTCTTT.

This clonotype was recorded many times. The V and J genes are TRBV12-3 or TRBV12-4 and TRBJ1-5; TRBD1 matches at 9 bases. This CDR3 is 14 amino acids long. With V trimmed by 6 bases and J by 4 bases, 4 bases remained unmatched. This CDR3 reads CASRSDRGNQPQHF. CDR3 in DNA: TGTGCCAGCAGGAGCGACAGGGGGAATCAGCCCCAGCATTTT.

This clonotype was seen a few times. The chain recombines TRBV18 with TRBJ2-5, with D hard to call. The CDR3 has 16 residues. Germline CDR1 KGHSH, CDR2 LQKENI. The V end lost 0 bases, the J end lost 4 bases, and 15 bases lay between the germline ends. This CDR3 reads CASSPPAHSQSETQYF. CDR3 in DNA: TGTGCCAGCTCACCACCGGCACACTCGCAGTCAGAGACCCAGTACTTC.

This clonotype has ten or more counts. The chain links TRBV3-1 to TRBJ2-2, with 7 nucleotides matching TRBD2. After removal of 6 bases from V and 4 bases from J, the junction contained 8 bases not matched to a gene. Germline values: CDR1 LGHDT, CDR2 YNNKEL (reference sequence). The CDR3 totals 15 residues. CDR3 DNA: TGTGCCAGCAGGTATACCAGCGGGACCACCGGGGAGCTGTTTTTT. This encodes CASRYTSGTTGELFF.

This clonotype showed up many times. The J gene is TRBJ1-5, the V gene TRBV12-3 or TRBV12-4, with D maybe TRBD1 (5 bases). V gave up 2 bases and J gave up 1 base, with 12 bases separating them. The CDR3 sequence is 16 residues long. CDR3 sequence (DNA): TGTGCCAGCAGTTTACTCGGGGCGCAGAGCAATCAGCCCCAGCATTTT. Amino acids: CASSLLGAQSNQPQHF.

This clonotype was found a few times. The chain uses TRBV12-3 or TRBV12-4 and TRBJ2-3; 8 bases agree with TRBD2. With 6 bases clipped from V and 3 bases from J, the junction kept 11 bases outside the gene matches. The CDR3 consists of 16 residues. CDR3 bases: TGTGCCAGCAGCCCCACAAGCGGGAGCGGGACAGATACGCAGTATTTT. This gives the protein CASSPTSGSGTDTQYF.

A note on this clonotype: One end of the junction fails to match germline, which may point to a read error. The chain carries TRBV20-1 and TRBJ2-1, with D possibly called TRBD1 or TRBD2 (7 bases each). CDR3 size: 14 residues. Germline V gene sequence: CDR1 DFQATT, CDR2 SNEGSKA (reference sequence). In nucleotides, the CDR3 is TGCAGCGCTAGCAGGGGGGGGAGCGACAATGAGCAGTTCTTC. Its translation: CSASRGGSDNEQFF.

The sample holds many counts of this clonotype. The J gene is TRBJ2-1, the V gene TRBV29-1, with TRBD2 as a possible D gene (5 bases). This CDR3 has 11 residues. Germline V lookup: CDR1 SQVTM, CDR2 ANQGSEA. V was clipped by 4 bases and J by 5 bases, with 6 bases between them. DNA of the CDR3: TGCAGCGTTGGGGAGAACAATGAGCAGTTCTTC. Translation gives CSVGENNEQFF.

This clonotype appeared many times. The CDR3 DNA follows: TGTGCCAGCAGCGTGGAAGCGGTACTAATAGGGGAGCAGTTCTTC. It codes for CASSVEAVLIGEQFF. The chain is built from TRBV9 and TRBJ2-1, with D possibly TRBD2 on 5 matching bases. Germline values: CDR1 SGDLS, CDR2 YYNGEE. This CDR3 is built from 15 residues. V lost 2 bases and J 10 bases, leaving 19 bases between the germline ends.

In this sample, this clonotype turned up a few times. The J gene is TRBJ2-1, the V gene TRBV25-1, with 7 bases fitting TRBD1. The CDR3 is made up of 15 amino acids. V was pared by 8 bases and J by 9 bases, with 16 bases of the junction left unmatched. Germline V gene data show CDR1 as MGHDK and CDR2 as SYGVNS. The CDR3 nucleotides read TGTGCCAGCTTCTTGCCCGAGACAGGGCTGCGTGAGCAGTTCTTC. As protein: CASFLPETGLREQFF. Full variable domain (missing parts from reference TRBV25-1 and TRBJ2-1): EADIYQTPRYLVIGTGKKITLECSQTMGHDKMYWYQQDPGMELHLIHYSYGVNSTEKGDLSSESTVSRIRTEHFPLTLESARPSHTSQYLCASFLPETGLREQFFGPGTRLTVL.

This clonotype turned up a few times. The J gene is TRBJ1-4, the V gene TRBV12-3 or TRBV12-4; D perhaps matches TRBD1 (5 bases). The V gene lost 6 bases and the J gene lost 5 bases, with 13 bases spanning the gap. This CDR3 is built from 14 residues. The CDR3 protein is CASRTGVANEKLFF. In nucleotides, the CDR3 is TGTGCCAGCAGGACGGGGGTGGCAAATGAAAAACTGTTTTTT.

V usage is TRBV5-1 and J usage is TRBJ2-1; D unresolved. CDR3 length equals 12 residues. Germline-derived CDR1 and CDR2 are SGHRS and YFSETQ. With 4 bases removed from V and 7 bases from J, the gap between germline ends came to 9 bases. The CDR3 here is CASSQFSNEQFF. CDR3 sequence (DNA): TGCGCCAGCAGCCAGTTTAGTAATGAGCAGTTCTTC.

In its sample, this clonotype was seen many times. This rearrangement joins TRBV6-4 to TRBJ2-7, with TRBD2 matching 8 bases. The CDR3 runs 21 residues. The germline V gene encodes CDR1 MRHNA and CDR2 SNTAGT. The J segment lost 0 bases and the V segment lost 6 bases, leaving 25 bases of the junction unmatched. The CDR3 coding sequence is TGTGCCAGCAGGGGTGGACATTCCCCGGAACTAGCGGTAAAGAGCTCCTACGAGCAGTACTTC. It codes for CASRGGHSPELAVKSSYEQYF.

This clonotype was counted ten times or more. This chain joins TRBV10-3 and TRBJ2-2; 10 bases align to TRBD1. The CDR3 consists of 19 residues. Germline trimming cut 2 bases from V and 2 bases from J; bases unmatched to any gene: 11. Germline CDR1 reads ENHRY; CDR2 reads SYGVKD. The CDR3: CAISERGSRQGANTGELFF. The CDR3 DNA is TGTGCCATCAGTGAGAGGGGGAGTCGACAGGGGGCTAACACCGGGGAGCTGTTTTTT.

This clonotype was detected many times. The chain couples TRBV5-1 to TRBJ2-7; D not resolved. Trimming shortened V by 0 bases and J by 3 bases, and 10 bases separated the two germline ends. This CDR3 is built from 14 residues. Germline-derived CDR1 and CDR2 are SGHRS and YFSETQ. CDR3 coding DNA: TGCGCCAGCAGCTTGGAGGCCCCGGTCTACGAGCAGTACTTC. Translating it yields CASSLEAPVYEQYF.

This clonotype has ten or more counts. The chain has TRBV29-1 and TRBJ2-7; D call uncertain. The ends were cut back, 6 bases at V and 5 bases at J, with 14 bases in the middle. The germline CDR1 and CDR2 sequences are SQVTM and ANQGSEA. CDR3 size: 12 residues. CDR3 residues: CSVGQPGNEQYF. In DNA form, the CDR3 reads TGCAGCGTCGGGCAGCCTGGTAACGAGCAGTACTTC.

This clonotype was seen more than once but under ten times. This chain uses TRBV6-1 with TRBJ2-1; the D is unclear. Looked up from germline, CDR1 is MNHNS and CDR2 is SASEGT. This CDR3 has 13 amino acids. Trimming shortened V by 6 bases and J by 11 bases, and 17 bases separated the two germline ends. The CDR3 bases are TGTGCCAGCAGAACCCCCTCTAGTTTACAGCAGTTCTTC. It specifies CASRTPSSLQQFF.

The rearrangement links TRBV7-8 to TRBJ2-5; a possible D gene is TRBD2 (6 bases). The CDR3 consists of 16 residues. The V gene's germline CDR1 is SGHVS and CDR2 FQNEAQ. V dropped 0 bases and J dropped 4 bases, with 15 bases sitting between them. In nucleotides, the CDR3 is TGTGCCAGCAGCTTAGCGGACTACGGAAAGGGAGAGACCCAGTACTTC. The encoded protein is CASSLADYGKGETQYF.

This clonotype was detected many times. For the CDR3, the DNA is TGTGCCAGCAGTCTCGGGACTAGCGGATATTACGAGCAGTACTTC. It yields the protein CASSLGTSGYYEQYF. The chain combines TRBV6-1 with TRBJ2-7; 11 bases are shared with TRBD2. The CDR3 totals 15 residues. With 5 bases clipped from V and 4 bases from J, the junction kept 7 bases outside the gene matches. The germline CDR1 and CDR2 sequences are MNHNS and SASEGT.

This clonotype occurred many times. The chain couples TRBV7-8 to TRBJ2-7, with 16 nucleotides matching TRBD2. V shed 5 bases, J shed 7 bases, and the junction held 5 bases outside the gene matches. The CDR3 is 15 residues long. Germline-derived CDR1 and CDR2 are SGHVS and FQNEAQ. The CDR3 DNA follows: TGTGCCAGCAGCGCGGGACTAGCGGGGGGGCATGAGCAGTACTTC. Translated, it gives CASSAGLAGGHEQYF.

The J gene is TRBJ2-3, the V gene TRBV12-3 or TRBV12-4, with D possibly matching TRBD2 (6 bases). The CDR3 totals 15 residues. The germline V and J ends were trimmed by 6 bases and 4 bases, with 17 bases remaining between them. The CDR3, as DNA: TGTGCCAGCAGCCTAGGGACTTCCCTTTCAGATACGCAGTATTTT. It specifies CASSLGTSLSDTQYF.

CDR3 sequence reads: CASSQGPVDTQYF. The CDR3 nucleotides read TGTGCCAGCAGCCAAGGGCCGGTCGATACGCAGTATTTT. J is TRBJ2-3 and V is TRBV4-2, with D unresolved. The CDR3 is 13 amino acids. The ends were cut back, 1 base at V and 6 bases at J, with 8 bases in the middle. The V gene's germline CDR1 is LGHNA and CDR2 YNFKEQ.

There are many counts of this clonotype. The chain is built from TRBV3-1 and TRBJ1-5, with D tentatively TRBD1 (6 bases). This CDR3 contains 13 residues. Germline V gene lookup returns CDR1 LGHDT and CDR2 YNNKEL (reference sequence). Trimming stripped 3 bases from V and 6 bases from J, with 9 bases between. CDR3 nucleotide sequence: TGTGCCAGCAGCCAGACACAGGGTCAGCCCCAGCATTTT. It yields the protein CASSQTQGQPQHF.